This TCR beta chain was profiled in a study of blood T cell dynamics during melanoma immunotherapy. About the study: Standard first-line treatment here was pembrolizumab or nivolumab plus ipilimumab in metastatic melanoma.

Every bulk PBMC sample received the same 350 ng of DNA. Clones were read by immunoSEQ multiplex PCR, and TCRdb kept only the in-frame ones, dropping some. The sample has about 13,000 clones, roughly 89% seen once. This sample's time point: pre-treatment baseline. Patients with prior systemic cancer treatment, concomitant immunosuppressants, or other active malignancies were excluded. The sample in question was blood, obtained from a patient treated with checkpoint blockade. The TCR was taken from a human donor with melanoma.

The CDR3 sequence is CASSRGLAGETDTQYF. DNA for the CDR3: TGCGCCAGCAGCAGGGGACTAGCGGGAGAAACAGATACGCAGTATTTT. The genes are TRBV5-1 and TRBJ2-3, with 14 bases lining up with TRBD2. The trim removed 4 bases at V and 3 bases at J, leaving 4 bases unmatched. The CDR3 contains 16 residues. Germline CDR1 SGHRS, CDR2 YFSETQ.